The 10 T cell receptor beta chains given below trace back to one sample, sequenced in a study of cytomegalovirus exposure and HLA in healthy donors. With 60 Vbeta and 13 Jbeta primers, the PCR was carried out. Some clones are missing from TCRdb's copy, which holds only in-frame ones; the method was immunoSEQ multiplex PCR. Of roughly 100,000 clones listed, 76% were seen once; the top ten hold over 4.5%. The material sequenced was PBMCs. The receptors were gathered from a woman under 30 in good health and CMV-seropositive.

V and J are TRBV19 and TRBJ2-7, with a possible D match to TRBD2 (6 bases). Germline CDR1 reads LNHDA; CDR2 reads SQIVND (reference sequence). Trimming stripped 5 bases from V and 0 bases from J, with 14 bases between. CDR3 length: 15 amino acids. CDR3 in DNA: TGTGCCAGTAGTGTCTCTAGCGCGAACTCCTACGAGCAGTACTTC. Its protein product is CASSVSSANSYEQYF.

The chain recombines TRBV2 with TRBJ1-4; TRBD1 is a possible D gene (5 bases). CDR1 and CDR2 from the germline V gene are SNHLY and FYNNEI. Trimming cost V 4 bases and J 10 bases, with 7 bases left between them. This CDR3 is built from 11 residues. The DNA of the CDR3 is TGTGCCAGCAGTGGCGGGGGAAAACTGTTTTTT. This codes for CASSGGGKLFF.

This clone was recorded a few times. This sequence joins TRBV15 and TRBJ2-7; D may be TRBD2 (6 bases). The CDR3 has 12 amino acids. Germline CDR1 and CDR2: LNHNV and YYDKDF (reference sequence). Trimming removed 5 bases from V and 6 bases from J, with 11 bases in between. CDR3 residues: CATSAAGREQYF. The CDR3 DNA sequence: TGTGCCACCAGCGCTGCGGGGCGCGAGCAGTACTTC.

The CDR3 protein is CAWSFDRPNYGYTF. The DNA for the CDR3 is TGTGCCTGGAGTTTCGACAGACCTAACTATGGCTACACCTTC. This rearrangement joins TRBV30 to TRBJ1-2; TRBD1 is a possible D gene (5 bases). The CDR3 is 14 residues long. Trimming stripped 2 bases from V and 0 bases from J, with 10 bases between. Germline V gene data show CDR1 as GTSNPN and CDR2 as SVGIG (reference sequence).

CDR3 bases: TGCGCCAGCAGCTGGGGACAGGGGACTAGAGAACTTACCTACGAGCAGTACTTC. It translates to CASSWGQGTRELTYEQYF. V and J are TRBV5-1 and TRBJ2-7; 10 bases fit TRBD1. Germline values: CDR1 SGHRS, CDR2 YFSETQ. The CDR3 covers 18 residues. J was trimmed by 2 bases and V by 3 bases; bases with no gene match: 14.

Here the CDR3 reads CASSLEGWSSYNEQFF. CDR3 DNA: TGTGCCAGCAGTTTGGAGGGTTGGTCATCCTACAATGAGCAGTTCTTC. The chain uses TRBV6-5 and TRBJ2-1, with D possibly TRBD2 on 6 matching bases. The ends were cut back, 4 bases at V and 1 base at J, with 14 bases in the middle. CDR1 is MNHEY and CDR2 is SVGAGI in the germline V gene. This CDR3 has 16 residues.

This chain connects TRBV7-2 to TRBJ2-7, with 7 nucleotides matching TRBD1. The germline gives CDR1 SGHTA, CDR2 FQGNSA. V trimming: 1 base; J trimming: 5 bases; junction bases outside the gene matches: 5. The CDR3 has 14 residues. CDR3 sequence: CASSLEVTGNEQYF. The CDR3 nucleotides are TGTGCCAGCAGCTTAGAAGTGACAGGGAACGAGCAGTACTTC. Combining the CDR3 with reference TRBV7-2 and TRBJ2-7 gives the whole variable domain GAGVSQSPSNKVTEKGKDVELRCDPISGHTALYWYRQSLGQGLEFLIYFQGNSAPDKSGLPSDRFSAERTGGSVSTLTIQRTQQEDSAVYLCASSLEVTGNEQYFGPGTRLTVT.

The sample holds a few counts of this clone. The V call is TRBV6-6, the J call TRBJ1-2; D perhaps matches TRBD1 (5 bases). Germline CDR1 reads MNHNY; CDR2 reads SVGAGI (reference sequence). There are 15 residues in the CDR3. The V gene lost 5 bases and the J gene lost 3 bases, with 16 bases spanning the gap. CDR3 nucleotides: TGTGCCAGCAGTACAAGGACACGAACGCACTATGGCTACACCTTC. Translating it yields CASSTRTRTHYGYTF.

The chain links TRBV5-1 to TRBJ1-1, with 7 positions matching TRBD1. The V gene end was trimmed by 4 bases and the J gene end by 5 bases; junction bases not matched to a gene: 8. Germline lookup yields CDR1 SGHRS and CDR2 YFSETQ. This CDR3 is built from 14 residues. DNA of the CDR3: TGCGCCAGCAGCGAGCAGGGGGGTGGGACTGAAGCTTTCTTT. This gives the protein CASSEQGGGTEAFF.

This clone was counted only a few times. The chain's CDR3 is CASSLLRLAGDREQYF. For the CDR3, the DNA is TGTGCCAGCAGCTTACTTCGACTAGCGGGAGATCGCGAGCAGTACTTC. The V and J genes are TRBV9 and TRBJ2-7; 12 bases line up with TRBD2. This CDR3 spans 16 amino acids. The junction had 11 bases not matched to a gene; V was cut back by 4 bases and J by 6 bases. Germline CDR1 is SGDLS and CDR2 is YYNGEE.